These 23 T cell receptor beta chains were sequenced from one sample in a study of T cell responses to AZD1222 COVID-19 vaccine. Some clones are missing from TCRdb's copy, which holds only in-frame ones; the method was immunoSEQ multiplex PCR. The sample has fewer than 110,000 clones, about 90% seen once. The input for sequencing was peripheral blood, taken on day 0 of AZD1222 vaccination. These receptors were obtained from an adult in good health.

This rearrangement joins TRBV30 to TRBJ1-1; D is uncertain. There are 12 residues in the CDR3. The germline V and J ends were trimmed by 4 bases and 0 bases, with 6 bases remaining between them. Germline V gene sequence: CDR1 GTSNPN, CDR2 SVGIG (reference sequence). This CDR3 reads CAWKTLNTEAFF. CDR3 DNA: TGTGCCTGGAAGACCCTGAACACTGAAGCTTTCTTT.

The V gene is TRBV28, the J gene TRBJ2-1; TRBD2 aligns across 8 bases. The germline V gene has CDR1 MDHEN and CDR2 SYDVKM. With V trimmed by 8 bases and J by 14 bases, 5 bases remained unmatched. The CDR3 has 10 residues. This CDR3 is CASGSGGEFF. CDR3 nucleotides: TGTGCCAGCGGCAGCGGGGGCGAGTTCTTC. Based on the CDR3 plus reference TRBV28 and TRBJ2-1, the full variable domain is DVKVTQSSRYLVKRTGEKVFLECVQDMDHENMFWYRQDPGLGLRLIYFSYDVKMKEKGDIPEGYSVSREKKERFSLILESASTNQTSMYLCASGSGGEFFGPGTRLTVL.

V gene TRBV15 combines with J gene TRBJ2-7; TRBD1 aligns across 7 bases. Germline loops: CDR1 LNHNV, CDR2 YYDKDF (reference sequence). Trimming took 1 base from V and 2 from J; bases not matched to a gene: 2. The CDR3 runs 14 residues. The CDR3 is CATSRGQGPYEQYF. The CDR3 region has the DNA TGTGCCACCAGCAGAGGACAGGGCCCCTACGAGCAGTACTTC.

This chain connects TRBV10-3 to TRBJ1-2; 8 nucleotides match TRBD1. CDR3 length: 13 amino acids. J gave up 3 bases and V 5 bases, and 2 bases lay outside the gene matches. Per germline, CDR1 ENHRY and CDR2 SYGVKD. CDR3 region: CAISLDRDYGYTF. Written as DNA, the CDR3 is TGTGCCATCAGTCTGGACAGGGACTATGGCTACACCTTC.

The chain has TRBV27 and TRBJ2-2; 7 positions match TRBD1. Germline lookup yields CDR1 MNHEY and CDR2 SMNVEV (reference sequence). CDR3 length: 15 residues. V lost 7 bases, J lost 6 bases, and 11 bases stayed unmatched. CDR3 sequence reads: CASTLRRQGPGELFF. The CDR3 DNA is TGTGCCAGCACCTTAAGGCGACAGGGCCCCGGGGAGCTGTTTTTT.

This chain links TRBV10-1 with TRBJ1-5; the D gene is possibly TRBD1 (5 bases). CDR1 is WNHNN and CDR2 is SYGVQD in the germline V gene (reference sequence). V was clipped by 5 bases and J by 10 bases, with 12 bases between them. CDR3 length: 12 amino acids. CDR3 DNA sequence: TGCGCCAGCAGTCGCGATAGGGGACCCCAGCATTTT. It yields the protein CASSRDRGPQHF.

This clone was recorded once. DNA for the CDR3: TGTGCCAGCAGCCTACCAGGACTTAATGAAAAACTGTTTTTT. Its translation: CASSLPGLNEKLFF. This chain connects TRBV7-9 to TRBJ1-4; D not certain. V gave up 5 bases and J gave up 4 bases, with 11 bases separating them. There are 14 residues in the CDR3. Per the germline V gene, CDR1 is SEHNR and CDR2 is FQNEAQ (reference sequence).

This sequence joins TRBV7-9 and TRBJ1-5; 11 bases agree with TRBD1. Germline assignment: CDR1 SEHNR and CDR2 FQNEAQ (reference sequence). V was clipped by 5 bases and J by 1 base; unmatched bases: 4. This CDR3 contains 16 residues. The DNA of the CDR3 is TGTGCCAGCAGCGGTGGACAGGGGGCGAGCAATCAGCCCCAGCATTTT. Protein: CASSGGQGASNQPQHF.

Written as DNA, the CDR3 is TGCAGCGTTCGATACGAGGCCAATTCACCCCTCCACTTT. The encoded protein is CSVRYEANSPLHF. The chain couples TRBV29-1 to TRBJ1-6; no clear D. The CDR3 totals 13 residues. In germline, CDR1 is SQVTM, CDR2 ANQGSEA. V shed 5 bases and J shed 7 bases, with 12 bases lying between them.

CDR3 in DNA: TGTGCCAGCAGTTTCTTAGGGGATCAGCCCCAGCATTTT. Amino acids: CASSFLGDQPQHF. The chain is built from TRBV12-3 or TRBV12-4 and TRBJ1-5; D possibly corresponds to TRBD1 (5 bases). Trimming cost V 3 bases and J 5 bases, with 8 bases left between them. This CDR3 spans 13 amino acids.

This clone was found once. The genes are TRBV12-3 or TRBV12-4 and TRBJ2-7; D possibly corresponds to TRBD1 (5 bases). V was pared by 4 bases and J by 4 bases, with 11 bases between. The CDR3 extends over 13 amino acids. The CDR3, as DNA: TGTGCCAGCAGTTCGTCAGGGCGTTACGAGCAGTACTTC. This gives the protein CASSSSGRYEQYF.

The chain uses TRBV15 and TRBJ2-3; 8 bases align to TRBD2. Germline CDR1 reads LNHNV; CDR2 reads YYDKDF (reference sequence). V lost 1 base, J lost 1 base, and 4 bases stayed unmatched. The CDR3 is made up of 16 amino acids. In DNA form, the CDR3 reads TGTGCCACCAGCAGAGCGGGGGGGCCGGGCACAGATACGCAGTATTTT. The encoded protein is CATSRAGGPGTDTQYF. Full variable domain (outside the CDR3, taken from reference TRBV15 and TRBJ2-3): DAMVIQNPRYQVTQFGKPVTLSCSQTLNHNVMYWYQQKSSQAPKLLFHYYDKDFNNEADTPDNFQSRRPNTSFCFLDIRSPGLGDTAMYLCATSRAGGPGTDTQYFGPGTRLTVL.

The rearrangement links TRBV28 to TRBJ1-5; a weak D match, TRBD1 (5 bases). Trimming took off 2 bases at V and 5 bases at J, with 16 bases between the two ends. The V gene's germline CDR1 is MDHEN and CDR2 SYDVKM. The CDR3 is 16 residues long. The CDR3 loop reads CASSLEGRGRDQPQHF. CDR3 nucleotides: TGTGCCAGCAGTTTAGAAGGTAGGGGCCGCGATCAGCCCCAGCATTTT.

The chain recombines TRBV15 with TRBJ1-5; no reliable D call. The CDR3 is 16 residues long. The V gene's germline CDR1 is LNHNV and CDR2 YYDKDF (reference sequence). The germline V and J ends were trimmed by 1 base and 0 bases, with 10 bases remaining between them. The DNA for the CDR3 is TGTGCCACCAGCAGAGGCCCGGAAGATAGCAATCAGCCCCAGCATTTT. As protein: CATSRGPEDSNQPQHF.

This clone was recorded once. The chain is built from TRBV9 and TRBJ1-2, with D tentatively TRBD1 (6 bases). V lost 5 bases and J 3 bases, leaving 14 bases between the germline ends. This CDR3 region has 14 residues. From germline, CDR1 is SGDLS and CDR2 YYNGEE. CDR3 sequence: CASSLTGTHYGYTF. CDR3 nucleotide sequence: TGTGCCAGCAGTCTGACCGGGACACACTATGGCTACACCTTC.

This clone showed up just once. J is TRBJ1-5 and V is TRBV4-1, with TRBD1 as a possible D gene (6 bases). The CDR3 spans 16 residues. Trimming stripped 5 bases from V and 4 bases from J, with 18 bases between. Germline V CDR1 and CDR2: MGHRA, YSYEKL. The CDR3 DNA is TGCGCCAGCAGCGAGGAGAGGGGGGCCCGAAATCAGCCCCAGCATTTT. It yields the protein CASSEERGARNQPQHF.

J is TRBJ1-2 and V is TRBV16; a possible D gene is TRBD1 (5 bases). CDR3 size: 15 residues. Trimming left V 1 base short and J 3 bases short, with 12 bases between. Germline loops: CDR1 KGHSY, CDR2 FQNENV. The CDR3 spells CASSQFGDSYYGYTF. CDR3 DNA: TGTGCCAGCAGCCAATTTGGGGACTCCTACTATGGCTACACCTTC.

The gene calls are TRBV12-3 or TRBV12-4 and TRBJ1-2, with TRBD1 matching over 7 bases. The junction had 7 bases not matched to a gene; V was cut back by 5 bases and J by 7 bases. This CDR3 spans 13 amino acids. Here the CDR3 reads CASSQQGQVGYTF. The CDR3 DNA is TGTGCCAGCAGTCAACAGGGGCAAGTTGGCTACACCTTC.

The chain uses TRBV12-5 and TRBJ2-1; 7 bases are shared with TRBD2. Looked up from germline, CDR1 is LGHNT and CDR2 is FRNRAP. CDR3 length equals 14 residues. J lost 5 bases, V lost 5 bases, and 6 bases had no gene match. The CDR3 loop is CASGGTNWNNEQFF. In DNA, the CDR3 is TGTGCTAGTGGTGGGACTAATTGGAACAATGAGCAGTTCTTC.

The chain has TRBV7-2 and TRBJ2-7; 8 bases line up with TRBD1. There are 14 residues in the CDR3. The V segment lost 5 bases and the J segment 4 bases; nucleotides outside the gene matches: 7. Germline CDR1 and CDR2: SGHTA and FQGNSA. Written as DNA, the CDR3 is TGTGCCAGCAGCGCGACAGGGGATTCGTACGAGCAGTACTTC. Protein: CASSATGDSYEQYF.

This chain uses TRBV7-2 with TRBJ2-1; D might be TRBD1 (6 bases). Germline lookup yields CDR1 SGHTA and CDR2 FQGNSA. Between the trimmed V and J ends, which lost 5 bases and 2 bases, there was a span of 10 bases. The CDR3 spans 14 residues. Here the CDR3 DNA reads TGTGCCAGCAGCCGGGACACCCCCTACAATGAGCAGTTCTTC. This gives the protein CASSRDTPYNEQFF.

The chain employs TRBV6-7 and TRBJ1-2, with D uncertain. TRBV6-7 is noted as an ORF with a role that remains uncertain. The CDR3 sequence is 16 residues long. Between the trimmed V and J ends, which lost 2 bases and 2 bases, there was a span of 15 bases. The CDR3 coding sequence is TGTGCCAGCAGTTACGGGTTCCCGAAATTAAACTATGGCTACACCTTC. It specifies CASSYGFPKLNYGYTF.

This chain connects TRBV7-2 to TRBJ2-5; 10 bases agree with TRBD2. V lost 0 bases to trimming and J lost 2 bases; unmatched junction nucleotides: 9. The V gene's germline CDR1 is SGHTA and CDR2 FQGNSA. The CDR3 is 18 residues long. The CDR3 nucleotides are TGTGCCAGCAGCTTAGCGCTTGTTAGCGGGGGGATTCAAGAGACCCAGTACTTC. This gives the protein CASSLALVSGGIQETQYF.